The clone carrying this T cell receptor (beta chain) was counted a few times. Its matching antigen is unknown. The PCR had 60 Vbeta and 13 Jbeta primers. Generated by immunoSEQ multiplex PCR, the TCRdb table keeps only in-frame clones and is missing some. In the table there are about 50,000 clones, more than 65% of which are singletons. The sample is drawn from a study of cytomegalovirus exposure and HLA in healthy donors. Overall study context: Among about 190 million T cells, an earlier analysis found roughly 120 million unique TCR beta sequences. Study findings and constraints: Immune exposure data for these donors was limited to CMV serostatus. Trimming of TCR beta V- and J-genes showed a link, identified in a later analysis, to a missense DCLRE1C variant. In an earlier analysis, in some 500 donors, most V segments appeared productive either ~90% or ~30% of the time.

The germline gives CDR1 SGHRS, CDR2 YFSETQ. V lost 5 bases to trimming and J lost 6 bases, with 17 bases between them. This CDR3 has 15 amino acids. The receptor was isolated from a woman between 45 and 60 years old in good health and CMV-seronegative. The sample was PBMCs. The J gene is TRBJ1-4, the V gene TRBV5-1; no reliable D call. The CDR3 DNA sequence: TGCGCCAGCAGTAGGGAGAAACCGAGGGATGAAAAACTGTTTTTT. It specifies CASSREKPRDEKLFF.